Below, 26 T cell receptor beta chains from the same sample are listed, as sequenced in a study of blood T cell repertoires in COVID-19. Sequenced by immunoSEQ multiplex PCR; TCRdb stores in-frame clones only, minus some. Among about 200,000 clones, less than 90% were seen once, and the ten largest hold 0.78%. The sample comprised peripheral blood. The receptors shown here come from a woman in her 70s with acute or convalescent COVID-19.

The V call is TRBV7-8, the J call TRBJ2-3; D is possibly TRBD1 (5 bases). V lost 5 bases to trimming and J lost 2 bases, with 14 bases between them. Germline loops: CDR1 SGHVS, CDR2 FQNEAQ. The CDR3 is made up of 15 amino acids. For the CDR3, the DNA is TGTGCCAGCAGCCAAGGGGCTCTTACCACAGATACGCAGTATTTT. Encoded protein: CASSQGALTTDTQYF.

The genes are TRBV7-8 and TRBJ2-7; 9 nucleotides agree with TRBD1. The V and J ends lost 5 bases and 4 bases, in that order; junction bases with no gene match: 9. Germline V CDR1 and CDR2: SGHVS, FQNEAQ. This CDR3 is built from 15 residues. CDR3 loop: CASSRPGTGRYEQYF. For the CDR3, the DNA is TGTGCCAGCAGCAGACCCGGGACAGGGCGGTACGAGCAGTACTTC.

The chain uses TRBV2 and TRBJ1-4; D unclear. Germline CDR1 SNHLY, CDR2 FYNNEI. V was cut by 6 bases and J by 0 bases, with 8 bases left in between. The CDR3 contains 14 residues. DNA of the CDR3: TGTGCCAGCAGCGAACATTCAACTAATGAAAAACTGTTTTTT. This codes for CASSEHSTNEKLFF. Using reference TRBV2 and TRBJ1-4 for the parts outside the CDR3, the full variable domain is EPEVTQTPSHQVTQMGQEVILRCVPISNHLYFYWYRQILGQKVEFLVSFYNNEISEKSEIFDDQFSVERPDGSNFTLKIRSTKLEDSAMYFCASSEHSTNEKLFFGSGTQLSVL.

The chain employs TRBV2 and TRBJ1-5, with D unclear. From germline, CDR1 is SNHLY and CDR2 FYNNEI. This CDR3 region has 14 residues. Trimming pared 3 bases from V and 4 bases from J, leaving 10 bases between. CDR3 protein: CASSDLATNQPQHF. DNA for the CDR3: TGTGCCAGCAGTGATTTGGCGACAAATCAGCCCCAGCATTTT.

The chain has TRBV3-1 (or the pseudogene TRBV3-2) and TRBJ2-7; TRBD1 matches at 8 bases. The V segment lost 3 bases and the J segment 3 bases; nucleotides outside the gene matches: 10. The CDR3 covers 16 residues. Per the germline V gene, CDR1 is LGHDT and CDR2 is YNNKEL (reference sequence). This CDR3 reads CASSQVRTGPLYEQYF. CDR3 coding DNA: TGTGCCAGCAGCCAGGTCCGGACAGGGCCCCTCTACGAGCAGTACTTC.

J is TRBJ1-2 and V is TRBV24-1; tentative D call: TRBD1 (6 bases). V was shortened by 3 bases and J by 6 bases, with 13 bases between the two germline ends. The CDR3 is made up of 14 amino acids. Germline CDR1 is KGHDR and CDR2 is SFDVKD. In DNA form, the CDR3 reads TGTGCCACCAGTGATCCATACAGGGACGATGGCTACACCTTC. Amino acid sequence: CATSDPYRDDGYTF.

CDR3 nucleotide sequence: TGTGCCAGCGGTCCGGGTACCGGGGAGCTGTTTTTT. This encodes CASGPGTGELFF. This chain joins TRBV2 and TRBJ2-2; D unclear. The ends were cut back, 8 bases at V and 5 bases at J, with 9 bases in the middle. Looked up from germline, CDR1 is SNHLY and CDR2 is FYNNEI. The CDR3 covers 12 residues.

CDR3 coding DNA: TGCAGCGCTACCAGCTTGGGACAGGGGAGCGAGCAGTACTTC. Translated: CSATSLGQGSEQYF. This chain connects TRBV29-1 to TRBJ2-7, with 10 bases lining up with TRBD1. The CDR3 loop spans 14 amino acids. From germline, CDR1 is SQVTM and CDR2 ANQGSEA. With 7 bases clipped from V and 6 bases from J, the junction kept 12 bases outside the gene matches.

The chain couples TRBV28 to TRBJ2-7; TRBD2 agrees at 13 bases. The CDR3 is 19 amino acids. The germline V gene encodes CDR1 MDHEN and CDR2 SYDVKM. The ends lost 1 base at V and 3 bases at J; junction bases unmatched: 12. The CDR3 loop reads CASSLYGQLAGGPVYEQYF. In DNA form, the CDR3 reads TGTGCCAGCAGTTTATACGGGCAACTAGCGGGAGGGCCAGTCTACGAGCAGTACTTC.

This clone was found a few times. DNA of the CDR3: TGTGCCAGCAGCGGGACAGGGCTGGGAGAGCAGTACTTC. Translation: CASSGTGLGEQYF. This rearrangement joins TRBV2 to TRBJ2-7; 9 bases map to TRBD1. V was clipped by 6 bases and J by 7 bases; unmatched bases: 7. The CDR3 consists of 13 residues. Germline CDR1 reads SNHLY; CDR2 reads FYNNEI.

The V call is TRBV28, the J call TRBJ2-7; possible D gene TRBD1, 6 bases. The CDR3 runs to 14 residues. Germline V gene lookup returns CDR1 MDHEN and CDR2 SYDVKM. V was clipped by 7 bases and J by 1 base, with 14 bases between them. The CDR3 coding sequence is TGTGCCAGCAAAGGACAGTGGGATTCCTACGAGCAGTACTTC. Residues: CASKGQWDSYEQYF.

This chain joins TRBV5-1 and TRBJ2-7, with 8 bases aligning to TRBD2. Trimming took 4 bases from V and 3 from J; bases not matched to a gene: 12. The CDR3 runs 16 residues. In germline, CDR1 is SGHRS, CDR2 YFSETQ. Here the CDR3 reads CASSPTPTSDHYEQYF. The CDR3 coding sequence is TGCGCCAGCAGCCCTACCCCGACTAGCGACCACTACGAGCAGTACTTC. Combining the CDR3 with reference TRBV5-1 and TRBJ2-7 gives the whole variable domain KAGVTQTPRYLIKTRGQQVTLSCSPISGHRSVSWYQQTPGQGLQFLFEYFSETQRNKGNFPGRFSGRQFSNSRSEMNVSTLELGDSALYLCASSPTPTSDHYEQYFGPGTRLTVT.

J is TRBJ1-1 and V is TRBV28, with TRBD1 as a possible D gene (5 bases). V was clipped by 7 bases and J by 11 bases, with 23 bases between them. The CDR3 has 14 residues. Germline V CDR1 and CDR2: MDHEN, SYDVKM. CDR3 residues: CASTERWQGGEAFF. CDR3 nucleotides: TGTGCCAGCACCGAGCGTTGGCAGGGAGGTGAGGCTTTCTTT. Full variable domain (missing parts from reference TRBV28 and TRBJ1-1): DVKVTQSSRYLVKRTGEKVFLECVQDMDHENMFWYRQDPGLGLRLIYFSYDVKMKEKGDIPEGYSVSREKKERFSLILESASTNQTSMYLCASTERWQGGEAFFGQGTRLTVV.

The chain joins TRBV7-2 to TRBJ2-1; the D gene is possibly TRBD2 (6 bases). This CDR3 comprises 13 residues. CDR1 is SGHTA, CDR2 FQGNSA, per germline. The germline V and J ends were trimmed by 4 bases and 16 bases, with 20 bases remaining between them. The CDR3 DNA reads TGTGCCAGCAGCTCCCCCGGGGGAAGTGCGCTTTTCTTC. It codes for CASSSPGGSALFF.

This chain joins TRBV7-2 and TRBJ2-7; 8 nucleotides line up with TRBD1. Germline V gives CDR1 SGHTA, CDR2 FQGNSA. The junction had 3 bases not matched to a gene; V was cut back by 1 base and J by 4 bases. The length of the CDR3 is 14 residues. The CDR3, as DNA: TGTGCCAGCAGCTTAGATTGGGACAGGTACGAGCAGTACTTC. This translates into CASSLDWDRYEQYF.

This rearrangement joins TRBV5-1 to TRBJ1-1; the D is unclear. Trimming took off 0 bases at V and 1 base at J, with 10 bases between the two ends. Germline lookup yields CDR1 SGHRS and CDR2 YFSETQ. The CDR3 is 15 amino acids. The DNA for the CDR3 is TGCGCCAGCAGCTTGGCCTCCGGTCGGAACACTGAAGCTTTCTTT. Translated, it gives CASSLASGRNTEAFF.

This clone was detected only a few times. The V call is TRBV4-1, the J call TRBJ1-1; D might be TRBD1 (5 bases). Germline V gene sequence: CDR1 MGHRA, CDR2 YSYEKL. The V end was cut by 1 base, the J end by 3 bases, with 18 bases between. CDR3 length equals 17 residues. CDR3: CASSQVGVGRPDTEAFF. CDR3 coding DNA: TGCGCCAGCAGCCAAGTGGGGGTGGGGAGGCCGGACACTGAAGCTTTCTTT.

The V gene is TRBV4-1, the J gene TRBJ1-5; 7 bases map to TRBD1. Germline values: CDR1 MGHRA, CDR2 YSYEKL. The CDR3 consists of 16 residues. The ends lost 1 base at V and 0 bases at J; junction bases unmatched: 3. The CDR3 nucleotides read TGCGCCAGCAGCCAAGGTGGACAGGCTAGCAATCAGCCCCAGCATTTT. Protein sequence: CASSQGGQASNQPQHF.

This rearrangement joins TRBV11-2 to TRBJ2-7, with 7 bases matching TRBD1. CDR1 is SGHAT and CDR2 is FQNNGV in the germline V gene. The CDR3 consists of 15 residues. V gave up 4 bases and J gave up 2 bases; unmatched junction bases: 8. CDR3 DNA sequence: TGTGCCAGCAGCTCTAGGGGGCAGGGCGCCTACGAGCAGTACTTC. Residues: CASSSRGQGAYEQYF.

The chain uses TRBV12-3 or TRBV12-4 and TRBJ2-3; no reliable D call. Between the trimmed V and J ends, which lost 3 bases and 4 bases, there was a span of 5 bases. The CDR3 extends over 12 amino acids. The DNA of the CDR3 is TGTGCCAGCAGTTTGGCGGCAGATACGCAGTATTTT. Encoded protein: CASSLAADTQYF.

Only a few counts were recorded for this clone. The chain employs TRBV10-3 and TRBJ1-5; D is perhaps TRBD1 (5 bases). Germline CDR1 is ENHRY and CDR2 is SYGVKD. The CDR3 consists of 13 residues. With 4 bases removed from V and 4 bases from J, the gap between germline ends came to 8 bases. The DNA for the CDR3 is TGTGCCATCAGTGGCAGGGAAAATCAGCCCCAGCATTTT. This codes for CAISGRENQPQHF.

The chain is built from TRBV7-8 and TRBJ2-1; 7 bases agree with TRBD2. The CDR3 is 15 residues long. Germline loops: CDR1 SGHVS, CDR2 FQNEAQ. V dropped 6 bases and J dropped 6; count of bases not matched to a gene: 11. The CDR3, as DNA: TGTGCCAGCAGACAAACAGCGGGGCACCTCAATGAGCAGTTCTTC. It codes for CASRQTAGHLNEQFF.

The J gene is TRBJ1-3, the V gene TRBV6-1, with 10 nucleotides matching TRBD1. This CDR3 is built from 18 residues. With 2 bases clipped from V and 0 bases from J, the junction kept 7 bases outside the gene matches. Germline V gives CDR1 MNHNS, CDR2 SASEGT. The CDR3 protein is CASSERGTGAYSGNTIYF. The DNA of the CDR3 is TGTGCCAGCAGTGAAAGAGGGACAGGGGCGTACTCTGGAAACACCATATATTTT.

This sequence joins TRBV6-2 or TRBV6-3 and TRBJ1-2; tentatively, D is TRBD1 (5 bases). V was cut by 0 bases and J by 2 bases, with 10 bases left in between. Germline CDR1 and CDR2: MNHEY and SVGEGT. The CDR3 has 15 residues. CDR3 sequence reads: CASSYSHSGNYGYTF. The DNA of the CDR3 is TGTGCCAGCAGTTACTCACACTCAGGGAACTATGGCTACACCTTC.

For the CDR3, the DNA is TGTGCCAGCAGCGCCGACAGGGGAGGAGGTCAAGAGACCCAGTACTTC. Translation: CASSADRGGGQETQYF. This chain uses TRBV7-2 with TRBJ2-5, with 8 nucleotides matching TRBD1. Germline V lookup: CDR1 SGHTA, CDR2 FQGNSA. V was pared by 5 bases and J by 2 bases, with 10 bases of the junction left unmatched. CDR3 length: 16 residues.

The V and J genes are TRBV19 and TRBJ1-5, with a possible D match to TRBD1 (5 bases). Trimming cost V 1 base and J 6 bases, with 10 bases left between them. Germline assignment: CDR1 LNHDA and CDR2 SQIVND (reference sequence). This CDR3 is 14 amino acids long. Here the CDR3 DNA reads TGTGCCAGTAGTATAGGGGGAAGGGGTCAGCCCCAGCATTTT. Its protein is CASSIGGRGQPQHF.